This T cell receptor (beta chain) was sequenced during a study of Ad26.COV2.S vaccination and SARS-CoV-2 variants. The table came from immunoSEQ multiplex PCR; TCRdb's copy has only in-frame clones and leaves some out. Altogether around 450,000 clones are present, roughly 89% being singletons, with the ten largest covering about 2.5%. Described treatment: around 19 received Ad26.COV2.S at low or high dose, single or two shots; 5 received placebo; per-sample allocation not given. Samples came from day 63 after the first vaccine or placebo injection. This TCR was recovered from a person aged 18-60 years who received the Ad26.COV2.S COVID-19 vaccine or a placebo. The specimen comprised peripheral blood, sampled in a trial of Ad26.COV2.S vaccine versus placebo.

In DNA form, the CDR3 reads TGTGCCAGCGGGAGATTGGATTCACCCCTCCACTTT. Encoded protein: CASGRLDSPLHF. The chain carries TRBV6-5 and TRBJ1-6; D is ambiguous. Trimming stripped 8 bases from V and 8 bases from J, with 10 bases between. Germline V gene lookup returns CDR1 MNHEY and CDR2 SVGAGI. This CDR3 spans 12 amino acids.